This TCR beta chain derives from a study of cytomegalovirus exposure and HLA in healthy donors. Study-level information: Early released data had tens of millions of unique TCRs, all coming from HLA-typed donors.

V was pared by 1 base and J by 4 bases, with 17 bases between. The CDR3 has 17 residues. Germline V lookup: CDR1 MNHEY, CDR2 SMNVEV (reference sequence). PCR amplification relied on 60 Vbeta primers (plus 13 Jbeta primers). TCRdb keeps only in-frame clones here, not all; method: immunoSEQ multiplex PCR. Among around 150,000 clones listed, about 81% were seen once. Although they were nominally healthy when sampled, donors likely had unrecorded immune exposures. The gene calls are TRBV27 and TRBJ1-5; maybe TRBD1 (5 bases). The clonotype comes from a girl aged 10-17 years in good health and CMV-seropositive. Sequencing was done on a sample of PBMCs. In DNA form, the CDR3 reads TGTGCCAGCAGTTTATATCGGGGGGATCCAACTAATCAGCCCCAGCATTTT. Translation: CASSLYRGDPTNQPQHF.